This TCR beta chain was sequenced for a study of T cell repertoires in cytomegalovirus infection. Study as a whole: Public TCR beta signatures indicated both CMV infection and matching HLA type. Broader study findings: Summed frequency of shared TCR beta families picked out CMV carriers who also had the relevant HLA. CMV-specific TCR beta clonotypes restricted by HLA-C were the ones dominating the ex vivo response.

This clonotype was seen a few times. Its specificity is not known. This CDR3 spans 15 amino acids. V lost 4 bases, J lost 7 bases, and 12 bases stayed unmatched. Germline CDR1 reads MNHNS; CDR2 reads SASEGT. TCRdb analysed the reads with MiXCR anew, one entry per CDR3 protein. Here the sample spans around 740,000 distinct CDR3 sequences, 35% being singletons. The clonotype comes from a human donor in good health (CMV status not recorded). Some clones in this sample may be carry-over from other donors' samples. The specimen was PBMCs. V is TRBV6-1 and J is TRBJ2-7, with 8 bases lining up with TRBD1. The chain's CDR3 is CASSVMWQGAVEQYF. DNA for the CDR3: TGTGCCAGCAGTGTCATGTGGCAGGGGGCGGTTGAGCAGTACTTC.